Shown below are 26 T cell receptor beta chains from a single sample sequenced in a study of blood T cell repertoires in COVID-19. Profiled with immunoSEQ multiplex PCR; TCRdb holds only in-frame clones, not every one. The sample carries some 30,000 clones, more than 85% recorded once. The sample comprised peripheral blood. These receptors were taken from a human donor with active COVID-19. The donor label of this sample is uncertain.

The chain joins TRBV6-1 to TRBJ2-5, with a possible D match to TRBD1 (6 bases). This CDR3 comprises 17 residues. The germline CDR1 and CDR2 sequences are MNHNS and SASEGT. Trimming removed 1 base at V and 4 bases at J, with 19 bases between. CDR3 bases: TGTGCCAGCAGTGAAGGGGTCTTACAGGGTCGGGGAGAGACCCAGTACTTC. Translated, it gives CASSEGVLQGRGETQYF.

The chain couples TRBV19 to TRBJ2-5, with D possibly TRBD2 on 5 matching bases. From germline, CDR1 is LNHDA and CDR2 SQIVND (reference sequence). The CDR3 spans 13 residues. The V and J ends lost 3 bases and 3 bases respectively, with 8 bases between them. CDR3 bases: TGTGCCAGTAGTATTACGACTAAAGAGACCCAGTACTTC. As protein: CASSITTKETQYF.

The rearrangement uses TRBV11-3 and TRBJ2-7; maybe TRBD2 (6 bases). The germline CDR1 and CDR2 sequences are SGHNT and YENEEA. The CDR3 is 15 amino acids. Trimming removed 1 base at V and 5 bases at J, with 15 bases between. The CDR3 DNA reads TGTGCCAGCAGCTTAGGTTCTAGCGACCGCCACGAGCAGTACTTC. Translating it yields CASSLGSSDRHEQYF.

This clone appeared a single time. The genes are TRBV25-1 and TRBJ1-5; TRBD1 matches at 7 bases. Germline V CDR1 and CDR2: MGHDK, SYGVNS. Unmatched junction bases numbered 10, after V lost 5 bases and J lost 0 bases. The length of the CDR3 is 17 residues. The CDR3 DNA is TGTGCCAGCAGTTCATCTTTAGGACAGGCTAGCAATCAGCCCCAGCATTTT. It specifies CASSSSLGQASNQPQHF.

The rearrangement joins TRBV7-6 to TRBJ2-7; TRBD2 matches at 12 bases. The CDR3 length is 16 residues. V shed 4 bases, J shed 4 bases, and the junction held 8 bases outside the gene matches. Germline V gene lookup returns CDR1 SGHVS and CDR2 FNYEAQ. The CDR3 DNA follows: TGTGCCAGCAGCTCCATTCCGGGACTAGCGGGTTACGAGCAGTACTTC. Translation: CASSSIPGLAGYEQYF.

The rearrangement links TRBV19 to TRBJ2-5; 7 nucleotides line up with TRBD1. Germline V gene lookup returns CDR1 LNHDA and CDR2 SQIVND (reference sequence). The V segment lost 0 bases and the J segment 6 bases; nucleotides outside the gene matches: 4. The CDR3 is made up of 14 amino acids. This CDR3 reads CASSIEGRGKTQYF. CDR3 coding DNA: TGTGCCAGTAGTATAGAGGGCAGGGGGAAGACCCAGTACTTC. Complete variable domain (other parts from reference TRBV19 and TRBJ2-5): DGGITQSPKYLFRKEGQNVTLSCEQNLNHDAMYWYRQDPGQGLRLIYYSQIVNDFQKGDIAEGYSVSREKKESFPLTVTSAQKNPTAFYLCASSIEGRGKTQYFGPGTRLLVL.

This chain joins TRBV19 and TRBJ1-5, with TRBD1 matching 7 bases. The junction had 5 bases not matched to a gene; V was cut back by 6 bases and J by 6 bases. Germline assignment: CDR1 LNHDA and CDR2 SQIVND (reference sequence). The CDR3 has 13 amino acids. The CDR3 sequence: CASRTAGGQPQHF. DNA of the CDR3: TGTGCCAGTAGGACGGCAGGGGGTCAGCCCCAGCATTTT.

This sequence joins TRBV27 and TRBJ2-6, with D possibly matching TRBD1 (6 bases). The germline gives CDR1 MNHEY, CDR2 SMNVEV (reference sequence). This CDR3 contains 18 residues. V was shortened by 3 bases and J by 0 bases, with 15 bases between the two germline ends. The CDR3: CASSFGEGRGSGANVLTF. CDR3 coding DNA: TGTGCCAGCAGTTTTGGTGAGGGCAGGGGCTCTGGGGCCAACGTCCTGACTTTC.

The J gene is TRBJ2-7, the V gene TRBV6-2 or TRBV6-3, with 10 bases fitting TRBD2. This CDR3 has 15 residues. J was trimmed by 3 bases and V by 6 bases; bases with no gene match: 8. Germline V CDR1 and CDR2: MNHEY, SVGEGT. The CDR3 loop reads CASSWRTSGIYEQYF. The CDR3 coding sequence is TGTGCCAGCAGCTGGAGGACTAGCGGAATCTACGAGCAGTACTTC.

V and J are TRBV5-6 and TRBJ1-4; the match to TRBD1 covers 10 bases. This CDR3 comprises 16 residues. With 4 bases clipped from V and 6 bases from J, the junction kept 9 bases outside the gene matches. Per germline, CDR1 SGHDT and CDR2 YYEEEE. CDR3 residues: CASSQKTGTGDEKLFF. CDR3 DNA: TGTGCCAGCAGCCAAAAAACCGGGACAGGGGATGAAAAACTGTTTTTT.

The rearrangement joins TRBV2 to TRBJ2-5; possible D gene TRBD1, 6 bases. The V and J ends lost 10 bases and 2 bases respectively, with 14 bases between them. This CDR3 comprises 13 residues. Looked up from germline, CDR1 is SNHLY and CDR2 is FYNNEI. Written as DNA, the CDR3 is TGTGCCACCAACAGGGAGATACAAGAGACCCAGTACTTC. Protein sequence: CATNREIQETQYF.

This chain links TRBV7-9 with TRBJ2-7; 7 bases line up with TRBD1. The CDR3 sequence is 15 residues long. Germline V gene data show CDR1 as SEHNR and CDR2 as FQNEAQ (reference sequence). V was pared by 5 bases and J by 5 bases, with 12 bases of the junction left unmatched. CDR3 amino acids: CASSTAGGKRDEQYF. In DNA form, the CDR3 reads TGTGCCAGCAGCACTGCAGGGGGTAAGCGAGACGAGCAGTACTTC.

The genes are TRBV7-2 and TRBJ1-2, with 9 bases aligning to TRBD1. Germline V gene sequence: CDR1 SGHTA, CDR2 FQGNSA. The J segment lost 7 bases and the V segment lost 8 bases, leaving 11 bases of the junction unmatched. This CDR3 is 14 amino acids long. CDR3 sequence (DNA): TGTGCCAGCGGGGGGGGGACAGGGTATGTTGGCTACACCTTC. This encodes CASGGGTGYVGYTF.

The gene calls are TRBV3-1 (or the pseudogene TRBV3-2) and TRBJ2-7, with D tentatively TRBD1 (5 bases). Germline values: CDR1 LGHDT, CDR2 YNNKEL (reference sequence). V was trimmed by 1 base and J by 1 base, leaving 11 bases between them. The CDR3 has 15 residues. CDR3 sequence: CASSQGRQLSYEQYF. The CDR3 region has the DNA TGTGCCAGCAGCCAAGGTCGACAGTTATCCTACGAGCAGTACTTC.

This chain links TRBV19 with TRBJ2-7, with 7 positions matching TRBD1. Germline CDR1 reads LNHDA; CDR2 reads SQIVND (reference sequence). V lost 3 bases, J lost 2 bases, and 4 bases stayed unmatched. The CDR3 is 14 amino acids. In DNA form, the CDR3 reads TGTGCCAGTAGTATGATGGGACAGCCCTACGAGCAGTACTTC. Translated: CASSMMGQPYEQYF.

The chain couples TRBV9 to TRBJ1-2, with 7 nucleotides matching TRBD1. The CDR3 sequence is 14 residues long. The germline V gene has CDR1 SGDLS and CDR2 YYNGEE. The V and J ends lost 2 bases and 4 bases, in that order; junction bases with no gene match: 5. CDR3 in amino acids: CASSVDGTAYGYTF. CDR3 DNA sequence: TGTGCCAGCAGCGTCGACGGGACAGCCTATGGCTACACCTTC.

V gene TRBV7-3 combines with J gene TRBJ2-3, with 8 bases that match TRBD2. V shed 4 bases, J shed 2 bases, and the junction held 11 bases outside the gene matches. The CDR3 covers 17 residues. CDR1 is SGHTA and CDR2 is FQGTGA in the germline V gene. Here the CDR3 DNA reads TGTGCCAGCAGCTCGAGAAATGGCGGGGGGACCACAGATACGCAGTATTTT. Its protein is CASSSRNGGGTTDTQYF.

V gene TRBV6-2 or TRBV6-3 combines with J gene TRBJ1-2; weak D call: TRBD1 (6 bases). V was cut by 7 bases and J by 2 bases, with 11 bases left in between. The germline V gene encodes CDR1 MNHEY and CDR2 SVGEGT. This CDR3 has 13 residues. The CDR3 sequence is CASTPGQNYGYTF. CDR3 coding DNA: TGTGCCAGCACCCCCGGACAGAACTATGGCTACACCTTC.

This chain connects TRBV18 to TRBJ2-6; D uncertain. The CDR3 loop spans 14 amino acids. The V and J ends lost 3 bases and 0 bases respectively, with 3 bases between them. In germline, CDR1 is KGHSH, CDR2 LQKENI. The CDR3 spells CASSPRSGANVLTF. The CDR3 DNA follows: TGTGCCAGCTCACCTCGCTCTGGGGCCAACGTCCTGACTTTC.

This clone was counted a few times. This sequence joins TRBV6-6 and TRBJ2-1, with 7 bases matching TRBD2. The CDR3 loop spans 15 amino acids. Germline CDR1 and CDR2: MNHNY and SVGAGI (reference sequence). J lost 0 bases, V lost 6 bases, and 5 bases had no gene match. The CDR3 reads CASREQRGSYNEQFF. Here the CDR3 DNA reads TGTGCCAGCAGGGAACAGCGGGGCTCCTACAATGAGCAGTTCTTC.

The chain is built from TRBV19 and TRBJ2-3; 11 nucleotides line up with TRBD2. Looked up from germline, CDR1 is LNHDA and CDR2 is SQIVND (reference sequence). The V gene end was trimmed by 0 bases and the J gene end by 2 bases; junction bases not matched to a gene: 7. The CDR3 extends over 18 amino acids. The DNA for the CDR3 is TGTGCCAGTAGTATAGAGCTACTAGCGGGGGCTAACACAGATACGCAGTATTTT. Its protein product is CASSIELLAGANTDTQYF.

The gene calls are TRBV5-4 and TRBJ2-5, with 8 positions matching TRBD2. Losses at the gene ends were 4 bases for V and 1 base for J; bases not matched to a gene: 12. CDR1 SGHNT and CDR2 YYREEE come from the germline V gene (reference sequence). The CDR3 covers 17 residues. The CDR3 spells CASSVPAGGPLQETQYF. The CDR3 DNA is TGTGCCAGCAGCGTTCCTGCGGGAGGTCCACTCCAAGAGACCCAGTACTTC. Together with reference TRBV5-4 and TRBJ2-5, the CDR3 gives the full variable domain: ETGVTQSPTHLIKTRGQQVTLRCSSQSGHNTVSWYQQALGQGPQFIFQYYREEENGRGNFPPRFSGLQFPNYSSELNVNALELDDSALYLCASSVPAGGPLQETQYFGPGTRLLVL.

The chain recombines TRBV21-1 with TRBJ2-5; the tabulated D call, TRBD2, remains unverified against the DNA. TRBV21-1 is classified as a pseudogene. The CDR3 totals 17 residues. CDR3 DNA sequence: TGTGCCAGCAGCAAAGCAGTTACGGCTAGTCGGGTGGAGACCCAGTACTTC. Translating it yields CASSKAVTASRVETQYF.

This chain connects TRBV7-3 to TRBJ1-1; D is unclear. Germline V gene lookup returns CDR1 SGHTA and CDR2 FQGTGA. This CDR3 contains 14 residues. Trimming removed 0 bases from V and 5 bases from J, with 10 bases in between. CDR3 loop: CASSLTGGVTEAFF. The CDR3 coding sequence is TGTGCCAGCAGCTTAACGGGCGGGGTAACTGAAGCTTTCTTT. Supplemented by reference TRBV7-3 and TRBJ1-1, the full variable domain reads GAGVSQTPSNKVTEKGKYVELRCDPISGHTALYWYRQSLGQGPEFLIYFQGTGAADDSGLPNDRFFAVRPEGSVSTLKIQRTERGDSAVYLCASSLTGGVTEAFFGQGTRLTVV.

V gene TRBV2 combines with J gene TRBJ2-3; 7 bases fit TRBD2. The CDR3 is 17 amino acids. Germline assignment: CDR1 SNHLY and CDR2 FYNNEI. V gave up 2 bases and J gave up 4 bases; unmatched junction bases: 12. CDR3 loop: CASSELKRGNEADTQYF. CDR3 bases: TGTGCCAGCAGTGAACTCAAGCGGGGTAATGAGGCAGATACGCAGTATTTT.

The V and J genes are TRBV6-6 and TRBJ2-7, with D possibly being TRBD2 (6 bases). CDR3 length equals 13 residues. With 7 bases removed from V and 8 bases from J, the gap between germline ends came to 18 bases. Looked up from germline, CDR1 is MNHNY and CDR2 is SVGAGI (reference sequence). The CDR3 region is CASTPPTGGQQYF. The CDR3 region has the DNA TGTGCCAGCACCCCCCCTACCGGAGGGCAGCAGTACTTC.